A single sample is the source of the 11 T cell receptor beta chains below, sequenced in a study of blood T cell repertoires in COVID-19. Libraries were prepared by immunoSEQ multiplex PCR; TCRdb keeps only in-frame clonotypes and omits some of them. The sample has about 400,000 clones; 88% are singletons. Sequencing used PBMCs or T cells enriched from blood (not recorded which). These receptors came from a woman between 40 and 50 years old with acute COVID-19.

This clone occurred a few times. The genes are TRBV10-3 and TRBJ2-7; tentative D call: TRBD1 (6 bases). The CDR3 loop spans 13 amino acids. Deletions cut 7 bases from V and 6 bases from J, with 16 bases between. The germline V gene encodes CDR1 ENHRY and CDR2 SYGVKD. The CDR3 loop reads CAIKTGLFGEQYF. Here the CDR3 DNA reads TGTGCCATCAAGACAGGCCTATTCGGCGAGCAGTACTTC.

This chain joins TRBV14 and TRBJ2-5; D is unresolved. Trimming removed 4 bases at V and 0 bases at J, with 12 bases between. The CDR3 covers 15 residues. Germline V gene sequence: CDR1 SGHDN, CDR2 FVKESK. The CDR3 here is CASSPRSWYQETQYF. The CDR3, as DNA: TGTGCCAGCAGCCCCCGGTCGTGGTACCAAGAGACCCAGTACTTC.

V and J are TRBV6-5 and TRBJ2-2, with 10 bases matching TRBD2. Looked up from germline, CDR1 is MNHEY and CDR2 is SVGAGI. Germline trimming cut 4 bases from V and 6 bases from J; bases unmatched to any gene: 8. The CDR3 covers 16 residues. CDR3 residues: CASSLGSGGAAGELFF. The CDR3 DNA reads TGTGCCAGCAGTTTGGGAAGCGGGGGGGCCGCCGGGGAGCTGTTTTTT.

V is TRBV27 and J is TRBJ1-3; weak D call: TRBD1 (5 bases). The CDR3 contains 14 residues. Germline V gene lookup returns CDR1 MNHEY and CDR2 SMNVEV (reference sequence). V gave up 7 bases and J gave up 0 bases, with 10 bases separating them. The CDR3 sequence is CASMRQSSGNTIYF. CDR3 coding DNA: TGTGCCAGCATGCGACAGAGCTCTGGAAACACCATATATTTT.

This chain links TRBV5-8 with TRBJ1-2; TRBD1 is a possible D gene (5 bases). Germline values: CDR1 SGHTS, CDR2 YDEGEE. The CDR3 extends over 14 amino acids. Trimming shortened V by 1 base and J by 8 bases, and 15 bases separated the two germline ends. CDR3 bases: TGTGCCAGCAGCTTGTCGGCAGGCGGGGGAGGCTACACCTTC. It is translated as CASSLSAGGGGYTF.

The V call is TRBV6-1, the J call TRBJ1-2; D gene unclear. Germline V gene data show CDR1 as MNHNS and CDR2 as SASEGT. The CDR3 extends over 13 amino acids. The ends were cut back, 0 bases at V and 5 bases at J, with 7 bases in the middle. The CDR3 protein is CASSEARGYGYTF. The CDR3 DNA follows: TGTGCCAGCAGTGAAGCTCGGGGTTATGGCTACACCTTC.

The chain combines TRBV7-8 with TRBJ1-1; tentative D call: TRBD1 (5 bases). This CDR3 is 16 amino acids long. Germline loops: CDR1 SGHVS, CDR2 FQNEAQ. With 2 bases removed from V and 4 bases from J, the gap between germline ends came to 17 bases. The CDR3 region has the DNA TGTGCCAGCAGCTTAACCTCCGGGCCCCAGGGCACTGAAGCTTTCTTT. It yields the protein CASSLTSGPQGTEAFF. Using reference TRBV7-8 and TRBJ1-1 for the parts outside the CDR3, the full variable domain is GAGVSQSPRYKVAKRGQDVALRCDPISGHVSLFWYQQALGQGPEFLTYFQNEAQLDKSGLPSDRFFAERPEGSVSTLKIQRTQQEDSAVYLCASSLTSGPQGTEAFFGQGTRLTVV.

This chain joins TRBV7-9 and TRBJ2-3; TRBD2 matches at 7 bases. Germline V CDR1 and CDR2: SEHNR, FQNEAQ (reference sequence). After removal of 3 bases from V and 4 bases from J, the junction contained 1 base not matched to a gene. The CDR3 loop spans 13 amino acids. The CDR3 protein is CASSFRGADTQYF. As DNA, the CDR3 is TGTGCCAGCAGCTTTCGGGGGGCAGATACGCAGTATTTT.

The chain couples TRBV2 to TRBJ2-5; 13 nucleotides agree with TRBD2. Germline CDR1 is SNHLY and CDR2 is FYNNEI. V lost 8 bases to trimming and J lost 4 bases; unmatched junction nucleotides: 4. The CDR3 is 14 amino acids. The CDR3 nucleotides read TGTGCCAGCCGGACTAGCGGGGGCGGAGAGACCCAGTACTTC. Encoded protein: CASRTSGGGETQYF.

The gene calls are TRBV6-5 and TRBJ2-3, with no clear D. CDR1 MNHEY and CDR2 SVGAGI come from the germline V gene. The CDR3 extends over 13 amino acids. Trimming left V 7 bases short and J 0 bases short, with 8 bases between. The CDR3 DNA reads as TGTGCCAGCAAAGGAGAGAGCACAGATACGCAGTATTTT. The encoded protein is CASKGESTDTQYF.

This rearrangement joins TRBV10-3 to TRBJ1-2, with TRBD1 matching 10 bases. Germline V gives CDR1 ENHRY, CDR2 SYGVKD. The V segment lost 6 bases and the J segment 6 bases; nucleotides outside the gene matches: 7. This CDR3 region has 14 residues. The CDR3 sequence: CAISPGQGIDGYTF. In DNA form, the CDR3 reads TGTGCCATCAGCCCGGGACAGGGGATTGATGGCTACACCTTC.